This T cell receptor (beta chain) was retrieved from a study of tumor-infiltrating lymphocytes in oesophageal squamous cell carcinoma. MiXCR, run by TCRdb on the PCR reads, gives a single entry per CDR3 protein. The data hold 14,000 or so distinct CDR3 sequences, with 50% observed a single time. V lost 10 bases, J lost 6 bases, and 12 bases stayed unmatched. CDR1 is MGHDK, CDR2 SYGVNS, per germline. This CDR3 comprises 14 residues. Specimen: blood. The receptor's source is a male donor with esophageal squamous cell carcinoma. This rearrangement joins TRBV25-1 to TRBJ2-1; 7 positions agree with TRBD2. The CDR3: CATKPSGITNEQFF. The CDR3 DNA reads TGTGCCACCAAGCCCAGCGGGATAACCAATGAGCAGTTCTTC.